Listed here are 15 T cell receptor beta chains from one sample, sequenced in a study of T cell responses to AZD1222 COVID-19 vaccine. Method: immunoSEQ multiplex PCR; TCRdb's copy keeps in-frame clones and lacks some. This sample carries about 200,000 clones, roughly 92% of them seen once, and the ten largest clones take approximately 1%. The sequences come from peripheral blood, collected 28 days after the second AZD1222 dose. These receptor sequences come from an adult who received the AZD1222 COVID-19 vaccine.

The chain employs TRBV7-2 and TRBJ1-3; 8 bases are a match to TRBD1. V lost 5 bases, J lost 0 bases, and 3 bases stayed unmatched. The CDR3 extends over 15 amino acids. Germline CDR1 reads SGHTA; CDR2 reads FQGNSA. CDR3 DNA: TGTGCCAGCAGCCCAACAGGGGGCTCTGGAAACACCATATATTTT. Its translation: CASSPTGGSGNTIYF.

The rearrangement joins TRBV2 to TRBJ1-3; D is unresolved. V lost 8 bases and J lost 4, with 6 bases in between. This CDR3 region has 11 residues. The germline gives CDR1 SNHLY, CDR2 FYNNEI. The CDR3 DNA is TGTGCCAGCGGACCAGGAAACACCATATATTTT. It is translated as CASGPGNTIYF.

J is TRBJ1-3 and V is TRBV4-3; D might be TRBD1 (6 bases). CDR1 is LGHNA, CDR2 YSLEER, per germline. This CDR3 has 16 residues. Between the trimmed V and J ends, which lost 0 bases and 2 bases, there was a span of 11 bases. The CDR3 region has the DNA TGCGCCAGCAGCCAAGAAGGGGACATCACTGGAAACACCATATATTTT. It codes for CASSQEGDITGNTIYF.

This rearrangement joins TRBV12-3 or TRBV12-4 to TRBJ1-4; D perhaps matches TRBD1 (6 bases). Trimming shortened V by 11 bases and J by 8 bases, and 18 bases separated the two germline ends. The CDR3 has 13 residues. CDR3 in amino acids: CAVGGQGEEKLFF. The CDR3 coding sequence is TGTGCCGTTGGGGGACAAGGGGAGGAAAAACTGTTTTTT.

The table lists this clone with a count of one. This chain links TRBV7-2 with TRBJ2-3; D is unclear. The V end lost 5 bases, the J end lost 6 bases, and 12 bases lay between the germline ends. Germline V lookup: CDR1 SGHTA, CDR2 FQGNSA. The CDR3 spans 13 residues. CDR3 amino acids: CASSPRTSDTQYF. The CDR3 DNA follows: TGTGCCAGCAGCCCGAGGACCTCTGATACGCAGTATTTT. The entire variable domain, with the rest obtained from reference TRBV7-2 and TRBJ2-3, is as follows: GAGVSQSPSNKVTEKGKDVELRCDPISGHTALYWYRQSLGQGLEFLIYFQGNSAPDKSGLPSDRFSAERTGGSVSTLTIQRTQQEDSAVYLCASSPRTSDTQYFGPGTRLTVL.

V is TRBV5-1 and J is TRBJ1-3; tentative D call: TRBD1 (5 bases). The germline V gene encodes CDR1 SGHRS and CDR2 YFSETQ. The CDR3 length is 17 residues. The V end lost 3 bases, the J end lost 0 bases, and 16 bases lay between the germline ends. The CDR3 nucleotides are TGCGCCAGCAGCTCCAGTGGGGCAGCTCTCTCTGGAAACACCATATATTTT. Translating it yields CASSSSGAALSGNTIYF.

This chain connects TRBV5-1 to TRBJ1-1; tentatively, D is TRBD1 (5 bases). The germline CDR1 and CDR2 sequences are SGHRS and YFSETQ. Trimming removed 4 bases at V and 4 bases at J, with 14 bases between. There are 14 residues in the CDR3. The CDR3 DNA reads as TGCGCCAGCAGCATGGGACCGGGCGGCACTGAAGCTTTCTTT. This translates into CASSMGPGGTEAFF.

The chain employs TRBV5-1 and TRBJ2-7, with 9 bases fitting TRBD2. Germline loops: CDR1 SGHRS, CDR2 YFSETQ. The CDR3 has 15 residues. Trimming took 2 bases from V and 5 from J; bases not matched to a gene: 8. CDR3 coding DNA: TGCGCCAGCAGCTTTAGCGGGGGCCTCAAGGACGAGCAGTACTTC. It encodes CASSFSGGLKDEQYF.

V usage is TRBV6-5 and J usage is TRBJ1-4, with a tentative D call TRBD1 (6 bases). Germline V gene data show CDR1 as MNHEY and CDR2 as SVGAGI. Trimming removed 6 bases at V and 3 bases at J, with 11 bases between. The CDR3 spans 14 residues. The CDR3 DNA reads TGTGCCAGCAGCGAGGGGGGTTCTAATGAAAAACTGTTTTTT. As protein: CASSEGGSNEKLFF.

V is TRBV3-1 (or the pseudogene TRBV3-2) and J is TRBJ2-5; TRBD2 is a possible D gene (5 bases). The V gene's germline CDR1 is LGHDT and CDR2 YNNKEL (reference sequence). The CDR3 is made up of 11 amino acids. The V end was cut by 3 bases, the J end by 11 bases, with 10 bases between. The CDR3 region is CASSQTEAQYF. CDR3 sequence (DNA): TGTGCCAGCAGCCAGACGGAGGCGCAGTACTTC.

V and J are TRBV6-6 and TRBJ2-2; tentatively, D is TRBD1 or TRBD2 (6 bases each). Trimming shortened V by 5 bases and J by 1 base, and 14 bases separated the two germline ends. The CDR3 contains 16 residues. Per the germline V gene, CDR1 is MNHNY and CDR2 is SVGAGI (reference sequence). CDR3: CASSNQGTGNTGELFF. CDR3 nucleotide sequence: TGTGCCAGCAGTAACCAGGGGACTGGGAACACCGGGGAGCTGTTTTTT.

V usage is TRBV7-3 and J usage is TRBJ2-5; 9 bases fit TRBD1. Trimming removed 5 bases from V and 5 bases from J; junction bases left unmatched: 6. Germline V lookup: CDR1 SGHTA, CDR2 FQGTGA. CDR3 length: 14 amino acids. The CDR3 coding sequence is TGTGCCAGCAGCCCACAGGGGGCGTCGGAGACCCAGTACTTC. This translates into CASSPQGASETQYF.

CDR3 in DNA: TGTGCCAGCAGTTTCTCTGGGGCCAACGTCCTGACTTTC. It yields the protein CASSFSGANVLTF. The V gene is TRBV12-3 or TRBV12-4, the J gene TRBJ2-6; D is uncertain. The V gene lost 3 bases and the J gene lost 0 bases, with 0 bases spanning the gap. This CDR3 has 13 residues.

This clone was counted once. The chain joins TRBV7-9 to TRBJ2-2; D not certain. Germline CDR1 SEHNR, CDR2 FQNEAQ (reference sequence). V was trimmed by 5 bases and J by 6 bases, leaving 7 bases between them. This CDR3 region has 12 residues. CDR3 amino acids: CASSNSAGELFF. The CDR3, as DNA: TGTGCCAGCAGCAACTCAGCCGGGGAGCTGTTTTTT.

The V gene is TRBV6-5, the J gene TRBJ1-5, with TRBD1 identical over 9 bases. The germline gives CDR1 MNHEY, CDR2 SVGAGI. The trim removed 8 bases at V and 4 bases at J, leaving 9 bases unmatched. This CDR3 comprises 15 residues. DNA for the CDR3: TGTGCCAGCCGCCTCGGGACAGGGTCGAATCAGCCCCAGCATTTT. It yields the protein CASRLGTGSNQPQHF.